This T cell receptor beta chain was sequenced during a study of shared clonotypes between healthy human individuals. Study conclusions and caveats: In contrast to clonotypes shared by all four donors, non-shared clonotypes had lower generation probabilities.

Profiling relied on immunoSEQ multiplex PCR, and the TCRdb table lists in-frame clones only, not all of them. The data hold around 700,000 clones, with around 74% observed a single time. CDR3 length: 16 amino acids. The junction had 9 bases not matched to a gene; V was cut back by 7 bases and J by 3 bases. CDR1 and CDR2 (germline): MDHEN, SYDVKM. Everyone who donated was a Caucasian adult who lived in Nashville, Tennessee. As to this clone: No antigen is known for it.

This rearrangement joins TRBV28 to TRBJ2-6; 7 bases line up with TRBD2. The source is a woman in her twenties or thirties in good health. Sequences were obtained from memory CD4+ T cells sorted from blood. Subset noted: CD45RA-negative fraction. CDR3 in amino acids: CASISAGTGGANVLTF. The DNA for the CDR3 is TGTGCCAGCATCTCAGCGGGAACGGGTGGGGCCAACGTCCTGACTTTC. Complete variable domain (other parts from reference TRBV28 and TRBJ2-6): DVKVTQSSRYLVKRTGEKVFLECVQDMDHENMFWYRQDPGLGLRLIYFSYDVKMKEKGDIPEGYSVSREKKERFSLILESASTNQTSMYLCASISAGTGGANVLTFGAGSRLTVL.